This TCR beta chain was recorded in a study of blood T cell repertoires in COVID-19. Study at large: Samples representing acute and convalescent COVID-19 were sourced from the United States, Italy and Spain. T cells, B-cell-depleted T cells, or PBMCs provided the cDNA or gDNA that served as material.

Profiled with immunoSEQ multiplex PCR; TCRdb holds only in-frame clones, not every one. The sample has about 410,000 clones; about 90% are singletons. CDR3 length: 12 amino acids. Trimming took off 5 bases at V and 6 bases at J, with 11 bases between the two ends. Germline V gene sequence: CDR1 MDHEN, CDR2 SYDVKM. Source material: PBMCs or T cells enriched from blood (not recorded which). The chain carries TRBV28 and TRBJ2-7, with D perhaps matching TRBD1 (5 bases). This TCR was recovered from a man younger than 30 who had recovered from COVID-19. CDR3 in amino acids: CASSGRVTEQYF. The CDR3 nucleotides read TGTGCCAGCAGTGGCAGGGTGACCGAGCAGTACTTC.